Listed below are T cell receptor beta chains from one sample, sequenced in a study of early T cells in non-severe SARS-CoV-2 infection. A single record per CDR3 protein comes from TCRdb applying MiXCR to the 5' RACE reads. The sample lists more than 55,000 distinct CDR3 sequences, more than 5.5% occurring once. The sequencing here drew on whole blood, taken at baseline. These receptors originate from an adult who was a healthcare worker with PCR-confirmed SARS-CoV-2 infection or an uninfected control (not recorded which). Each CDR3 is given with its conserved first and last residue. Fields, in order: clone size, D gene, V gene, J gene, CDR3 protein, CDR3 DNA. A D gene is named only where the DNA matches it firmly. Size is omitted from some rows. Given values are once, few, many or a class for expanded clones.

few	NA	TRBV10-3	TRBJ2-3	CAISERTASTDTQYF	TGTGCCATCAGTGAGAGGACAGCTAGCACAGATACGCAGTATTTT
many	NA	TRBV7-9	TRBJ2-3	CASRLTGDTQYF	TGTGCCAGCAGGTTAACAGGAGATACGCAGTATTTT
few	TRBD1	TRBV29-1	TRBJ2-1	CSAHRDRVNNEQFF	TGCAGCGCGCACCGGGACAGGGTTAACAATGAGCAGTTCTTC
NA	TRBD1	TRBV5-1	TRBJ2-3	CASSLGQGGGTDTQYF	TGCGCCAGCAGCTTGGGACAGGGGGGAGGCACAGATACGCAGTATTTT
many	NA	TRBV3-1	TRBJ1-2	CASSQDAGSLGYGYTF	TGTGCCAGCAGCCAAGATGCCGGGTCCCTTGGCTATGGCTACACCTTC
many	NA	TRBV5-1	TRBJ1-2	CASSLEAETYGYTF	TGCGCCAGCAGCTTGGAGGCAGAAACCTATGGCTACACCTTC
NA	TRBD1	TRBV6-1	TRBJ1-3	CVSSGTAGNTIYF	TGTGTCAGCAGTGGGACAGCTGGAAACACCATATATTTT
many	TRBD2	TRBV10-3	TRBJ2-3	CAISAGIAGTTDTQYF	TGTGCCATCAGTGCTGGGATAGCGGGAACAACAGATACGCAGTATTTT
many	NA	TRBV28	TRBJ2-7	CASDSGYEQYF	TGTGCCAGCGATTCAGGGTACGAGCAGTACTTC
few	TRBD1	TRBV28	TRBJ2-7	CASSLGDRDGEQYF	TGTGCCAGCAGTTTGGGGGACAGGGACGGCGAGCAGTACTTC
many	NA	TRBV21-1	TRBJ2-1	CASSKRMGDTGTYNNEQFF	TGTGCCAGCAGCAAGCGAATGGGGGATACCGGGACGTATAACAATGAGCAGTTCTTC
NA	NA	TRBV12-3/TRBV12-4	TRBJ2-3	CASSLGLFTDTQYF	TGTGCCAGCAGTTTAGGGCTCTTCACAGATACGCAGTATTTT
many	NA	TRBV2	TRBJ1-1	CASSELGQPNTEAFF	TGTGCCAGCAGTGAACTTGGGCAGCCGAACACTGAAGCTTTCTTT
many	NA	TRBV20-1	TRBJ1-1	CSARAGQGGEAFF	TGCAGTGCTAGAGCCGGCCAGGGAGGTGAAGCTTTCTTT
many	TRBD1	TRBV15	TRBJ1-1	CATSRDGVRGHTEAFF	TGTGCCACCAGCAGAGATGGAGTCAGGGGGCACACTGAAGCTTTCTTT
many	NA	TRBV5-1	TRBJ2-7	CASSLGSLGAQRGISYEQYF	TGCGCCAGCAGCTTGGGGTCTCTGGGGGCCCAACGGGGCATCTCCTACGAGCAGTACTTC
NA	TRBD1	TRBV6-4	TRBJ2-7	CASSGQGLYEQYF	TGTGCCAGCAGCGGACAGGGACTCTACGAGCAGTACTTC
NA	TRBD1	TRBV7-2	TRBJ1-1	CASSLMTGMNTEAFF	TGTGCCAGCAGCTTAATGACAGGGATGAACACTGAAGCTTTCTTT
many	TRBD2	TRBV6-6	TRBJ2-2	CASSGRRDTGELFF	TGTGCCAGCAGCGGGAGGAGAGACACCGGGGAGCTGTTTTTT
many	NA	TRBV4-1	TRBJ1-4	CASSQVVGEKLFF	TGCGCCAGCAGCCAAGTTGTGGGAGAAAAACTGTTTTTT
many	NA	TRBV5-1	TRBJ2-7	CASSLGEASYEQYF	TGCGCCAGCAGCTTAGGGGAAGCCTCCTACGAGCAGTACTTC
NA	TRBD2	TRBV24-1	TRBJ2-1	CATSVKRTSGYNEQFF	TGTGCCACCAGTGTTAAAAGAACTAGCGGATACAATGAGCAGTTCTTC
many	NA	TRBV6-5	TRBJ2-5	CASSRRDSQTETQYF	TGTGCCAGCAGTCGGAGGGACTCCCAGACAGAGACCCAGTACTTC
many	NA	TRBV4-2	TRBJ1-6	CASSQDWEIRSPLHF	TGTGCCAGCAGCCAAGATTGGGAGATTAGATCACCCCTCCACTTT
many	TRBD1	TRBV6-5	TRBJ2-7	CASRRQGNDYEQYF	TGTGCCAGCAGAAGACAGGGGAATGATTACGAGCAGTACTTC
many	NA	TRBV11-2	TRBJ2-1	CASSGPNNEQFF	TGTGCCAGCAGCGGCCCCAACAATGAGCAGTTCTTC
many	TRBD2	TRBV6-6	TRBJ2-7	CASSATSGSSYEQYF	TGTGCCAGCAGTGCTACTAGCGGCAGCTCCTACGAGCAGTACTTC
NA	TRBD1	TRBV6-6	TRBJ1-2	CASSYGPTGIVTF	TGTGCCAGCAGTTACGGACCGACAGGGATTGTCACCTTC
many	NA	TRBV6-5	TRBJ1-1	CASSYGGGRTEAFF	TGTGCCAGCAGTTACGGGGGGGGTCGAACTGAAGCTTTCTTT
NA	TRBD1	TRBV7-2	TRBJ1-3	CASSEGQTLSGSTIYF	TGTGCCAGCAGCGAGGGACAGACCCTCTCTGGAAGCACCATATATTTT